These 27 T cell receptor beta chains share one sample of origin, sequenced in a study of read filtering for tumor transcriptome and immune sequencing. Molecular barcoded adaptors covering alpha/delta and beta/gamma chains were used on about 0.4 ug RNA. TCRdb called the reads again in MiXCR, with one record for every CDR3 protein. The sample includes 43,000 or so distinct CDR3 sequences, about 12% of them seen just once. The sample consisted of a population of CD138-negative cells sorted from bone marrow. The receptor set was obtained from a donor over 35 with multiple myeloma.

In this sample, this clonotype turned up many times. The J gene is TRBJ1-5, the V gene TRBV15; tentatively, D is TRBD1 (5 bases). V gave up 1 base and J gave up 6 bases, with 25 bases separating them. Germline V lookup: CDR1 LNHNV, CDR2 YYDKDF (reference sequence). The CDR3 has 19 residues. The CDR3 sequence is CATSRGLGVGAGSSQPQHF. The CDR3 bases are TGTGCCACCAGCAGAGGTCTTGGTGTTGGGGCAGGGTCATCTCAGCCCCAGCATTTT.

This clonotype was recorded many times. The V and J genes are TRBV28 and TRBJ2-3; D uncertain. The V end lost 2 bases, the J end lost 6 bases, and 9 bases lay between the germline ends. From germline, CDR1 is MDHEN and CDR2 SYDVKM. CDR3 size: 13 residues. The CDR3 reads CASSLRSLDTQYF. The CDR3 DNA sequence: TGTGCCAGCAGTTTACGGTCCCTGGATACGCAGTATTTT.

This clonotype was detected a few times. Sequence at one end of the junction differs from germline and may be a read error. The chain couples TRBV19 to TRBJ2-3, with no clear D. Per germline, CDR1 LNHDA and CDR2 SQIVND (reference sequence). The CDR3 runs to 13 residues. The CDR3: CASRGPNTDAQYF. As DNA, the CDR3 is TGTGCCAGTAGGGGCCCAAACACAGATGCGCAGTATTTT.

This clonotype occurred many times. The CDR3 loop reads CASSLSAGANVLTF. CDR3 DNA: TGTGCCAGCAGCTTGAGTGCTGGGGCCAACGTCCTGACTTTC. The chain recombines TRBV7-3 with TRBJ2-6; D uncertain. Trimming took 3 bases from V and 2 from J, leaving 5 bases between them. The CDR3 sequence is 14 residues long. Germline V gives CDR1 SGHTA, CDR2 FQGTGA.

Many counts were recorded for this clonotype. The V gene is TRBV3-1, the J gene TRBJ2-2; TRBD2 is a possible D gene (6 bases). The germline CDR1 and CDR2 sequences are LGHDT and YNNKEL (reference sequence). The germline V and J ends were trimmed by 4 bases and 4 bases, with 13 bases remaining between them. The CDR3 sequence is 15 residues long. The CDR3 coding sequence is TGTGCCAGCAGCCGGGACTCAGTTGGCACCGGGGAGCTGTTTTTT. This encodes CASSRDSVGTGELFF.

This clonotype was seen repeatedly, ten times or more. CDR3 sequence: CSVTTSGYEQYF. In nucleotides, the CDR3 is TGCAGCGTAACGACTAGCGGGTACGAGCAGTACTTC. J is TRBJ2-7 and V is TRBV29-1; 10 nucleotides align to TRBD2. Germline CDR1 is SQVTM and CDR2 is ANQGSEA. J gave up 4 bases and V 6 bases, and 3 bases lay outside the gene matches. This CDR3 is 12 amino acids long.

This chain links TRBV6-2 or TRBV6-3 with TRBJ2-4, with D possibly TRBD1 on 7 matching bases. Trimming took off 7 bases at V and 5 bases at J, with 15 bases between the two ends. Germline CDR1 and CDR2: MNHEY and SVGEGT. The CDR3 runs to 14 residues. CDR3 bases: TGTGCCAGCACCCCAGGGGGGTCACAAAACATTCAGTACTTC. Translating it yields CASTPGGSQNIQYF.

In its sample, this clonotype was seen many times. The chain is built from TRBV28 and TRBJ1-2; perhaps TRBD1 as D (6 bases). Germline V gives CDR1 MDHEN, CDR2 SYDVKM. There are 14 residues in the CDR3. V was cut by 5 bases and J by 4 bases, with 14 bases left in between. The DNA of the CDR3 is TGTGCCAGCAGTCTACGGACAGATATCTATGGCTACACCTTC. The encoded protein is CASSLRTDIYGYTF.

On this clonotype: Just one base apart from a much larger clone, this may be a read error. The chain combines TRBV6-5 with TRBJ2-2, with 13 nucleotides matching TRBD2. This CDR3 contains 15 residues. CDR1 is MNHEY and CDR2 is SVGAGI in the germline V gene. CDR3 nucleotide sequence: TGTGCCAGCAGACTAGCGGGAGGGTACACCGGGGAGCTGGTTTTT. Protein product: CASRLAGGYTGELVF.

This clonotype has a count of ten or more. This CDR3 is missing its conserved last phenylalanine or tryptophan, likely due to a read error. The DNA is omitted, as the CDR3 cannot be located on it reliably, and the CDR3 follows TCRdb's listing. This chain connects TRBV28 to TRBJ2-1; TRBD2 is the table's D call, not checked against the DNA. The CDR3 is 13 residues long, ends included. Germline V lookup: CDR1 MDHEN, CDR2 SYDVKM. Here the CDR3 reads CASSLTVGQVARI.

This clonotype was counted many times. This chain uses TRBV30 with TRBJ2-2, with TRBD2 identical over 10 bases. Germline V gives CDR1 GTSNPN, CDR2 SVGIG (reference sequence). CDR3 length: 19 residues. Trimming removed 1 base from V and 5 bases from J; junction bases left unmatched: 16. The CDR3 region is CAWSATSGRATKRTGELFF. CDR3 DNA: TGTGCCTGGAGTGCAACCAGCGGGAGGGCCACGAAGCGTACCGGGGAGCTGTTTTTT.

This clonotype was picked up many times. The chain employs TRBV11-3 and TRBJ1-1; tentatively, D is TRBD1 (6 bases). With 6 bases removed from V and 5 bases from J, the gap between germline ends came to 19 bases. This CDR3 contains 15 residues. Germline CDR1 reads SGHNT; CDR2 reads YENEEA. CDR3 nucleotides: TGTGCCAGCAGTCCCTACAGGGAGCCGCAGACTGAAGCTTTCTTT. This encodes CASSPYREPQTEAFF.

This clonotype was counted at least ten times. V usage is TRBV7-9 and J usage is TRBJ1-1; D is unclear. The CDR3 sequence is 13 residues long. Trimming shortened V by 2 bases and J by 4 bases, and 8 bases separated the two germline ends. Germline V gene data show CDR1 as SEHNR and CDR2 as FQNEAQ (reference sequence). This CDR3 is CASSLMLSTEAFF. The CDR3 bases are TGTGCCAGCAGCTTAATGTTGAGCACTGAAGCTTTCTTT.

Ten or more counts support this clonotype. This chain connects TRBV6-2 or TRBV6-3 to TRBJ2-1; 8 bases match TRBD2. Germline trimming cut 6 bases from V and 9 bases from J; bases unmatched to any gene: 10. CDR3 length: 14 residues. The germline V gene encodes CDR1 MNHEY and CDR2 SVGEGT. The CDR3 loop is CASSQREKVSEQFF. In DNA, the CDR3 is TGTGCCAGCAGCCAGCGGGAGAAGGTTAGTGAGCAGTTCTTC.

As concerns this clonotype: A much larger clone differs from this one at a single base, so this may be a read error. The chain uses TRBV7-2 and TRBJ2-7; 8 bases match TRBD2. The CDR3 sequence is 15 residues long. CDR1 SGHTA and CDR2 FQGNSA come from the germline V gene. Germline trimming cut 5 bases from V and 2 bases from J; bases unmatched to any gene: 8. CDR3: CASSVETGLAYEQYF. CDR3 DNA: TGTGCCAGCAGCGTCGAGACGGGACTAGCCTACGAGCAGTACTTC.

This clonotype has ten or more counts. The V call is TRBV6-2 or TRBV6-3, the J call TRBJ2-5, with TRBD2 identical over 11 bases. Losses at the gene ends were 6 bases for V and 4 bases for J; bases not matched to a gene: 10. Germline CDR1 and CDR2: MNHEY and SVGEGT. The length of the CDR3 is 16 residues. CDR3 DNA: TGTGCCAGCAGCTCGACAACTAGCGGGAGAGGAGAGACCCAGTACTTC. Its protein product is CASSSTTSGRGETQYF.

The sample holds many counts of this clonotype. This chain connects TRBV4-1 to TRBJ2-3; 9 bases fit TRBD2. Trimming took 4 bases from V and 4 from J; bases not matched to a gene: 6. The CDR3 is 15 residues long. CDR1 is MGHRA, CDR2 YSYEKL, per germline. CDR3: CASSRTRLAADTQYF. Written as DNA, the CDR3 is TGCGCCAGCAGCCGGACGAGACTAGCGGCAGATACGCAGTATTTT.

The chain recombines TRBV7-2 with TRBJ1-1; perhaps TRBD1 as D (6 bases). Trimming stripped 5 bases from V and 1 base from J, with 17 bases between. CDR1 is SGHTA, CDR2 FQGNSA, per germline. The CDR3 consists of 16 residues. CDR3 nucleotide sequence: TGTGCCAGCAGCCGAGGAGTGTTAGGGGGGAACACTGAAGCTTTCTTT. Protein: CASSRGVLGGNTEAFF.

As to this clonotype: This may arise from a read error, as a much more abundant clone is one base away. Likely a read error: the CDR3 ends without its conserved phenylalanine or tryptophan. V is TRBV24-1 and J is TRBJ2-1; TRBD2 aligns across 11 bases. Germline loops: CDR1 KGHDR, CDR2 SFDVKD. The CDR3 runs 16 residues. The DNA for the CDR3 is TGTGCCACCAGTGACCGGACTAGCGGGTCCTACAATGGGCAGTTCTTA. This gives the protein CATSDRTSGSYNGQFL.

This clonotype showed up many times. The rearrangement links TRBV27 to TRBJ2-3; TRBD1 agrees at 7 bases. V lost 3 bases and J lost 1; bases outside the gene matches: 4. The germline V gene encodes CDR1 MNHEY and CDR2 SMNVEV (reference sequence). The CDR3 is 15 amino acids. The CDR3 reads CASSFYRGGTDTQYF. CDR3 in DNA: TGTGCCAGCAGTTTCTACAGGGGAGGCACAGATACGCAGTATTTT.

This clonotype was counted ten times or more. The CDR3, as DNA: TGCAGTGCGATACTAGCGGGAGGGCCAGGCGAGCAGTACTTC. This gives the protein CSAILAGGPGEQYF. The chain recombines TRBV20-1 with TRBJ2-7, with 13 nucleotides matching TRBD2. Unmatched junction bases numbered 8, after V lost 6 bases and J lost 6 bases. Germline CDR1 reads DFQATT; CDR2 reads SNEGSKA (reference sequence). This CDR3 has 14 residues.

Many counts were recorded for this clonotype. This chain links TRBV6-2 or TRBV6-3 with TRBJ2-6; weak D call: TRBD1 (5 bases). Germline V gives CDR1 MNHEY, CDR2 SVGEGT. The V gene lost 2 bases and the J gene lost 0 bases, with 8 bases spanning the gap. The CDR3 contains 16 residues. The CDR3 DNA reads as TGTGCCAGCAGTTACAGCAGGGTCTCTGGGGCCAACGTCCTGACTTTC. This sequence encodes CASSYSRVSGANVLTF.

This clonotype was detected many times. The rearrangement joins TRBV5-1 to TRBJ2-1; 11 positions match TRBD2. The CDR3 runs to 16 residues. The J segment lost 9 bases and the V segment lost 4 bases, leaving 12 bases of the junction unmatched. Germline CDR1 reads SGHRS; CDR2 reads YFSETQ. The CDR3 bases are TGCGCCAGCAGCCTCTTAGCGGGAGGGTCCGGGGGTGAGCAGTTCTTC. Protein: CASSLLAGGSGGEQFF.

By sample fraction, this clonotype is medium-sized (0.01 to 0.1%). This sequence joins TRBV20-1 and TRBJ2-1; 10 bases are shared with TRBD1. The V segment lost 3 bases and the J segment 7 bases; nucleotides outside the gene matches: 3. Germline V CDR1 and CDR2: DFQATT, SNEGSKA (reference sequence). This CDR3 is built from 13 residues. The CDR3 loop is CSASGQGVNEQFF. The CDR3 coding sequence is TGCAGTGCTAGCGGACAGGGGGTAAATGAGCAGTTCTTC.

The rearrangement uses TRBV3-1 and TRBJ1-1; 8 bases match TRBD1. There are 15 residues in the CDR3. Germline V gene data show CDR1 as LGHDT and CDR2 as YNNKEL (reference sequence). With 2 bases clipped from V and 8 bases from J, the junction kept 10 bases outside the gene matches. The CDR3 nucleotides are TGTGCCAGCAGCCAAACAAATCGGGACAGGCGGGAAGCTTTCTTT. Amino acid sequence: CASSQTNRDRREAFF. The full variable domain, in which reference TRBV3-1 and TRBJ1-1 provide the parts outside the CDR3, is DTAVSQTPKYLVTQMGNDKSIKCEQNLGHDTMYWYKQDSKKFLKIMFSYNNKELIINETVPNRFSPKSPDKAHLNLHINSLELGDSAVYFCASSQTNRDRREAFFGQGTRLTVV.

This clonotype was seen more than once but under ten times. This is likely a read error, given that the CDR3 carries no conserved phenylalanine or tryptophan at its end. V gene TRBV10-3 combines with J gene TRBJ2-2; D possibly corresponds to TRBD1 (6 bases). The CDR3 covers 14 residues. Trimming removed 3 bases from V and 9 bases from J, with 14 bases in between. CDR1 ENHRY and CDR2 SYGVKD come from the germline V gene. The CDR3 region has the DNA TGTGCCATCAGTGACCCCGACAGGCGCCGGGAGCTGTTTTCT. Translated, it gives CAISDPDRRRELFS.

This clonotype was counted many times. CDR3: CSVVSSITDTQYF. Written as DNA, the CDR3 is TGCAGCGTTGTATCTAGCATTACAGATACGCAGTATTTT. The chain uses TRBV29-1 and TRBJ2-3, with D possibly TRBD2 on 5 matching bases. With 4 bases removed from V and 3 bases from J, the gap between germline ends came to 11 bases. Germline lookup yields CDR1 SQVTM and CDR2 ANQGSEA. This CDR3 is built from 13 residues.